This T cell receptor beta chain was documented in a study of Ad26.COV2.S vaccination and SARS-CoV-2 variants. Turning to the study itself: Dosing was one shot or two shots 56 days apart. Overall study findings and caveats: The placebo group had lower spike-specific TCR breadth than the vaccine recipients did.

CDR3 length: 13 amino acids. Germline lookup yields CDR1 LGHNA and CDR2 YSLEER. V was clipped by 8 bases and J by 4 bases, with 9 bases between them. Noted treatment: roughly 19 received Ad26.COV2.S at low or high dose, single or two shots; 5 received placebo; per-sample allocation not given. After the first vaccine or placebo injection, samples were drawn on day 63. Aged 18-55 years, donor was enrolled in Boston in the early 2020s. TCRdb keeps only in-frame clones here, not all; method: immunoSEQ multiplex PCR. Among around 270,000 clones listed, around 90% were seen once. This clone was observed a handful of times. Its antigen remains unidentified.

The sequenced sample was peripheral blood, obtained in a trial of Ad26.COV2.S vaccine versus placebo. This chain joins TRBV4-3 and TRBJ1-6; D may be TRBD1 (5 bases). This receptor was taken from a person between 18 and 60 years old who received the Ad26.COV2.S COVID-19 vaccine or a placebo. The CDR3 nucleotides read TGCGCCAGCGGGGACTTTTATAATTCACCCCTCCACTTT. Encoded protein: CASGDFYNSPLHF.